This T cell receptor (beta chain) was profiled in a study of response to subunit inactivated influenza vaccine. The CDR3 covers 14 residues. CDR1 is MDHEN and CDR2 is SYDVKM in the germline V gene. With 5 bases removed from V and 5 bases from J, the gap between germline ends came to 15 bases. Only a few counts were recorded for this clonotype. TCRdb re-called the RT-PCR reads with MiXCR, one entry per CDR3 protein. Of about 570,000 distinct CDR3 sequences detected, 11% appear once; the ten largest clones hold about 10%. The same data also went into a second study, on T cells expressing NK-cell markers. That report adds: The authors made TCR beta cDNA libraries by 5'RACE template switching. This switching added a universal primer site and UMIs.

Specimen: PBMCs from blood, collected on the day of vaccination. The rearrangement uses TRBV28 and TRBJ2-5, with a weak D call TRBD2 (7 bases). The sequence was obtained from a man in his fifties or sixties who received an inactivated influenza vaccine. CDR3 in DNA: TGTGCCAGCAGTCCCCGGGGGGCTTGGGAGACCCAGTACTTC. Its translation is CASSPRGAWETQYF.